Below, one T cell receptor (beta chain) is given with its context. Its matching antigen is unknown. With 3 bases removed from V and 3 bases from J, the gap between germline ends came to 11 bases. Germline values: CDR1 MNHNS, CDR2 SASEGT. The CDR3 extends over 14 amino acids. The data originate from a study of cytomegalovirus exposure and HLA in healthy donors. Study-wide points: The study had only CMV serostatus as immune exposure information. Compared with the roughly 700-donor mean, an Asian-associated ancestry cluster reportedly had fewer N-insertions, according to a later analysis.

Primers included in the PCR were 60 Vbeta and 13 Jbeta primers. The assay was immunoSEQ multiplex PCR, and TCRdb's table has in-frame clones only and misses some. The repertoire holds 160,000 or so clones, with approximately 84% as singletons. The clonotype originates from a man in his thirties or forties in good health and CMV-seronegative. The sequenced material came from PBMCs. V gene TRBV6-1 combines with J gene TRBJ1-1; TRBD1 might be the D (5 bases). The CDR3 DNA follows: TGTGCCAGCAGTGATCTGGGGCAAGACACTGAAGCTTTCTTT. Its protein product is CASSDLGQDTEAFF.